These 11 T cell receptor beta chains were all obtained from the same sample, sequenced in a study of cytomegalovirus exposure and HLA in healthy donors. Sequencing was performed with immunoSEQ multiplex PCR; in TCRdb, only in-frame clones are kept and a portion is missing. Counted here are about 150,000 clones, about 86% occurring once; the ten biggest clones make up around 2.1%. Sequenced: PBMCs. These receptors all come from a human donor in good health.

This chain connects TRBV6-6 to TRBJ1-1; perhaps TRBD1 as D (6 bases). This CDR3 contains 13 residues. Germline V gene data show CDR1 as MNHNY and CDR2 as SVGAGI (reference sequence). The V end lost 7 bases, the J end lost 4 bases, and 13 bases lay between the germline ends. CDR3 region: CASNNRGATEAFF. CDR3 DNA sequence: TGTGCCAGCAACAACCGGGGGGCCACTGAAGCTTTCTTT.

This clone was recorded only once. This sequence joins TRBV5-6 and TRBJ2-7; the match to TRBD1 covers 9 bases. CDR3 length: 16 amino acids. Germline trimming cut 3 bases from V and 2 bases from J; bases unmatched to any gene: 9. Germline V gene sequence: CDR1 SGHDT, CDR2 YYEEEE. This chain's CDR3 is CASSSSINRGPYEQYF. The CDR3 nucleotides are TGTGCCAGCAGCTCGTCTATCAACAGGGGGCCCTACGAGCAGTACTTC.

The chain joins TRBV5-4 to TRBJ2-7; TRBD2 is a possible D gene (7 bases). Trimming pared 1 base from V and 5 bases from J, leaving 13 bases between. The CDR3 has 14 residues. CDR1 SGHNT and CDR2 YYREEE come from the germline V gene (reference sequence). The CDR3 is CASSLRGGGNEQYF. CDR3 nucleotides: TGTGCCAGCAGCTTGAGAGGGGGAGGGAACGAGCAGTACTTC.

This rearrangement joins TRBV27 to TRBJ2-7, with 9 bases identical to TRBD2. There are 14 residues in the CDR3. The junction had 3 bases not matched to a gene; V was cut back by 4 bases and J by 2 bases. In germline, CDR1 is MNHEY, CDR2 SMNVEV (reference sequence). The CDR3 sequence: CASSYLAGAYEQYF. CDR3 bases: TGTGCCAGCAGTTACTTAGCGGGGGCCTACGAGCAGTACTTC.

The V gene is TRBV13, the J gene TRBJ2-1; 10 nucleotides agree with TRBD1. The CDR3 runs to 15 residues. J was trimmed by 6 bases and V by 2 bases; bases with no gene match: 4. The germline gives CDR1 PRHDT, CDR2 FYEKMQ (reference sequence). The CDR3 coding sequence is TGTGCCAGCAGCTTAACGGGACAGGGGTCCAATGAGCAGTTCTTC. This encodes CASSLTGQGSNEQFF.

The chain couples TRBV9 to TRBJ1-1; possibly TRBD1 for D (5 bases). V was shortened by 3 bases and J by 0 bases, with 12 bases between the two germline ends. Germline CDR1 SGDLS, CDR2 YYNGEE. CDR3 length: 15 residues. CDR3 in amino acids: CASSATVRMNTEAFF. The CDR3 bases are TGTGCCAGCAGCGCGACAGTTCGAATGAACACTGAAGCTTTCTTT. The full variable domain, rest sourced from reference TRBV9 and TRBJ1-1, is DSGVTQTPKHLITATGQRVTLRCSPRSGDLSVYWYQQSLDQGLQFLIQYYNGEERAKGNILERFSAQQFPDLHSELNLSSLELGDSALYFCASSATVRMNTEAFFGQGTRLTVV.

V gene TRBV13 combines with J gene TRBJ2-6; D gene unclear. In germline, CDR1 is PRHDT, CDR2 FYEKMQ (reference sequence). This CDR3 has 15 residues. V lost 6 bases and J 2 bases, leaving 11 bases between the germline ends. The CDR3 loop is CASRRTRTGANVLTF. The CDR3 coding sequence is TGTGCCAGCAGACGAACACGTACTGGGGCCAACGTCCTGACTTTC.

The chain employs TRBV9 and TRBJ1-2, with 7 bases identical to TRBD1. V shed 3 bases and J 5 bases; nucleotides not matched to a gene: 7. The CDR3 has 14 residues. Germline lookup yields CDR1 SGDLS and CDR2 YYNGEE. The CDR3 spells CASSARGGRYGYTF. The CDR3 DNA follows: TGTGCCAGCAGCGCGAGAGGGGGCCGGTATGGCTACACCTTC.

V and J are TRBV11-2 and TRBJ1-1; TRBD1 might be the D (6 bases). In germline, CDR1 is SGHAT, CDR2 FQNNGV. The CDR3 is made up of 15 amino acids. Trimming stripped 0 bases from V and 4 bases from J, with 12 bases between. CDR3 sequence (DNA): TGTGCCAGCAGCTTAGAGGGGGCCACGAGCACTGAAGCTTTCTTT. Translation: CASSLEGATSTEAFF.

V usage is TRBV20-1 and J usage is TRBJ2-7; D is uncertain. CDR1 and CDR2 (germline): DFQATT, SNEGSKA (reference sequence). With 5 bases removed from V and 4 bases from J, the gap between germline ends came to 9 bases. The CDR3 consists of 11 residues. CDR3 protein: CSADSLYEQYF. The CDR3 nucleotides are TGCAGTGCTGACTCACTGTACGAGCAGTACTTC.

This chain joins TRBV28 and TRBJ2-7; D might be TRBD1 (6 bases). CDR3 length: 12 residues. The germline V gene encodes CDR1 MDHEN and CDR2 SYDVKM. The V end was cut by 4 bases, the J end by 3 bases, with 7 bases between. The CDR3 DNA sequence: TGTGCCAGCAGTTCGGACAGCTACGAGCAGTACTTC. Amino acid sequence: CASSSDSYEQYF.